This record looks at one TCR beta chain sequence and its context. It lacks a known antigen. Base qualities are not provided; no much larger clone lies one nucleotide away. The sample comes from a study of blood T cells in healthy people across ages (dated by TCRdb to between 2014 and 2017). Regarding the research as a whole: Template switching captured roughly one uniquely barcoded TCR beta cDNA molecule per two T cells in model experiments. Using deep sequencing normalized with unique cDNA molecular identifiers, the study measured how TCR beta repertoire diversity changes with age. Donors were grouped into four age groups: young (average 16 years), middle-aged (roughly 38), aged (roughly 67) and long-lived (around 80). To avoid experimental bias, donors of different ages were distributed randomly across sequencing lanes. The study analyzed two additional independent replicas of 1 million unique cDNA reads from the same blood draw for two donors, one aged 18 to 29 and one aged 80 or older.

Library preparation was by 5' RACE. Sequenced using an Illumina HiSeq 2500. A second PCR of roughly 6 to 11 cycles was run with a J-beta primer mix and a sample-barcoded 5' primer. Each TCR beta cDNA molecule received a unique molecular identifier from a template-switch 5' adaptor carrying 12 random nucleotides. Each sample yielded at least 3 million CDR3-containing paired-end reads. First-strand cDNA was synthesized from all RNA with the Mint cDNA synthesis kit, primed by a TRBC-specific oligonucleotide. Following uracil-DNA glycosylase treatment, a first 18-cycle PCR with universal primers M1SS and BC2_uni_R was performed on all cDNA. From the authors' description of their analysis: Each sample was normalized by randomly selecting 1 million high-quality reads, each carrying a distinct molecular identifier. Reads with shared molecular identifiers were discarded instead of being binned into consensus sequences. MiTCR, set to a Q25 quality threshold and the strictest error-elimination algorithm, was used for CDR3 identification, clonotype clustering and error correction. A nonparametric unseen species model using Euler transformation provided a lower-bound estimate of total TCR beta diversity. Clones were called with MiXCR by TCRdb after fastp trimmed the public reads at Q25, and only in-frame beta chains were retained. Rows are unified per CDR3 protein, each entry keeping the most common DNA and genes. Clone size and V and J calls follow TCRdb, not the original study. Here the sample has 650,000 to 1,000,000 distinct CDR3 sequences; around 36% occur a single time. The leading ten clones occupy over 10% of the sample.

The donors were a few dozen Caucasian individuals from Russia, aged roughly 6 to 100 years, who were systemically healthy. Each donor gave ten milliliters of peripheral blood, drawn into EDTA-treated Vacutainer tubes. Ficoll-Paque density-gradient centrifugation was used to isolate PBMCs, with at least 6 million obtained per sample. Trizol reagent was used to extract total RNA from PBMCs, with at least 6 micrograms per sample. For every donor, flow cytometry on a PBMC aliquot measured the percentage of naive CD45RAhigh/CD27high T cells. Summary of the overall study and its limitations: Since profiling was done on bulk unsorted PBMCs, naive and antigen-experienced compartments could not be conclusively compared. Observed TCR beta diversity per million T cells fell roughly linearly with age, and a significant reduction was already apparent by age around 39. Because donor CMV infection status was unknown, age-related changes in expanded clonotypes were potentially confounded. The long-lived group showed more naive CD4+ T cells, fewer expanded clones and increased TCR diversity than the aged group, suggesting age selection. Observed TCR beta diversity correlated strongly with the percentage of naive T cells measured by flow cytometry. Total diversity estimates from one million sequenced T cells were considered lower bounds and underestimates.

The CDR3 runs 15 residues from the cysteine to the phenylalanine. This entry keeps only the CDR3 DNA: 45 bases, framed from base 1. At the junction V is shortened by 4 bases and J by 6 bases, with 17 bases in between. Via the germline V gene, CDR1 is SGHRS and CDR2 YFSETQ. The sample was blood. The clonotype was recovered from a man younger than 35 in good health. The V and J genes are TRBV5-1 and TRBJ2-1, with no reliable assignment of the D segment. The CDR3 region: CASSQDLRAGNEQFF. The bases read TGCGCCAGCAGCCAAGATCTTCGGGCTGGCAATGAGCAGTTCTTC.